The 6 T cell receptor beta chains in this list originate from one sample, sequenced in a study of Graves' ophthalmopathy and Graves' hyperthyroidism. Amplification from RNA transcripts yielded the TCR beta CDR3 regions. The library came from an HTBI-primed first-round RT-PCR and a second-round multiplex PCR. TCRdb itself ran the multiplex PCR reads through MiXCR, one entry per CDR3 protein. The profile shows hundreds of thousands of distinct CDR3 sequences, roughly 40% of them singletons. The sequenced sample consisted of peripheral blood. Receptors were obtained from an adult man with Graves' ophthalmopathy.

The chain carries TRBV24-1 and TRBJ2-7, with 11 bases fitting TRBD2. CDR3 length: 16 amino acids. V was pared by 11 bases and J by 1 base, with 12 bases of the junction left unmatched. In germline, CDR1 is KGHDR, CDR2 SFDVKD. This CDR3 reads CASRSLAGGRSYEQYF. The CDR3 nucleotides read TGTGCCAGCAGAAGCTTAGCGGGAGGGAGGTCCTACGAGCAGTACTTC.

This chain joins TRBV6-5 and TRBJ2-5; 11 positions agree with TRBD1. Germline CDR1 reads MNHEY; CDR2 reads SVGAGI. J was trimmed by 4 bases and V by 0 bases; bases with no gene match: 7. The CDR3 sequence is 17 residues long. CDR3: CASSYSIVDRGRETQYF. Written as DNA, the CDR3 is TGTGCCAGCAGTTACTCGATAGTGGACAGGGGGCGAGAGACCCAGTACTTC.

This chain links TRBV20-1 with TRBJ2-5; no reliable D call. Germline loops: CDR1 DFQATT, CDR2 SNEGSKA (reference sequence). V was clipped by 2 bases and J by 4 bases, with 17 bases between them. This CDR3 spans 15 amino acids. The CDR3 loop is CSARTALFSLETQYF. The CDR3 DNA sequence: TGCAGTGCTAGAACAGCGCTTTTCTCCTTAGAGACCCAGTACTTC.

The chain employs TRBV25-1 and TRBJ2-2; 7 bases are shared with TRBD2. The CDR3 extends over 15 amino acids. V lost 5 bases and J lost 6; bases outside the gene matches: 9. Looked up from germline, CDR1 is MGHDK and CDR2 is SYGVNS. CDR3 sequence reads: CASSRTRLSSGELFF. DNA for the CDR3: TGTGCCAGCAGTCGGACTAGATTGTCATCCGGGGAGCTGTTTTTT.

This clonotype was seen many times. The V gene is TRBV15, the J gene TRBJ2-2; a possible D gene is TRBD1 (6 bases). V was shortened by 1 base and J by 2 bases, with 14 bases between the two germline ends. The length of the CDR3 is 17 residues. Germline V CDR1 and CDR2: LNHNV, YYDKDF (reference sequence). CDR3: CATSRGRTAANTGELFF. Here the CDR3 DNA reads TGTGCCACCAGCAGAGGTCGGACAGCCGCAAACACCGGGGAGCTGTTTTTT.

The V gene is TRBV25-1, the J gene TRBJ2-2; 7 bases align to TRBD2. The germline V gene encodes CDR1 MGHDK and CDR2 SYGVNS. V was pared by 6 bases and J by 2 bases, with 21 bases of the junction left unmatched. The CDR3 contains 20 residues. This CDR3 reads CASSQELKPVASGNTGELFF. The DNA of the CDR3 is TGTGCCAGCAGCCAAGAACTGAAGCCCGTGGCTAGCGGAAACACCGGGGAGCTGTTTTTT.